The sample holds many counts of the clone carrying this T cell receptor beta chain. Antigen specificity is unknown. This sample was included in a study of spatial heterogeneity in lung cancer. The overall study: Raw reads contained each unique TCR and UMI combination more than ten times on average.

Study-level results: Among blood samples, ubiquitous expanded tumor TCRs appeared more at resection than at follow-up.

This sample's time point: sample taken at primary tumor resection. In each case, whole RNA from tumor, nontumor lung or frozen PBMC was sequenced unsorted. TCRdb redid the calling of the 5' RACE reads with MiXCR, one entry per CDR3 protein. The sample shows around 48,000 distinct CDR3 sequences, roughly 5% of them seen only once. The V end was cut by 9 bases, the J end by 6 bases, with 10 bases between. This CDR3 comprises 11 residues. The germline V gene encodes CDR1 SNHLY and CDR2 FYNNEI. The chain couples TRBV2 to TRBJ2-3; no definite D call. Source: PBMCs, taken at surgery. This clonotype was sampled from a male donor with early-stage non-small cell lung cancer. CDR3 residues: CASSSWDTQYF. The CDR3 bases are TGTGCCAGTTCAAGCTGGGATACGCAGTATTTT.